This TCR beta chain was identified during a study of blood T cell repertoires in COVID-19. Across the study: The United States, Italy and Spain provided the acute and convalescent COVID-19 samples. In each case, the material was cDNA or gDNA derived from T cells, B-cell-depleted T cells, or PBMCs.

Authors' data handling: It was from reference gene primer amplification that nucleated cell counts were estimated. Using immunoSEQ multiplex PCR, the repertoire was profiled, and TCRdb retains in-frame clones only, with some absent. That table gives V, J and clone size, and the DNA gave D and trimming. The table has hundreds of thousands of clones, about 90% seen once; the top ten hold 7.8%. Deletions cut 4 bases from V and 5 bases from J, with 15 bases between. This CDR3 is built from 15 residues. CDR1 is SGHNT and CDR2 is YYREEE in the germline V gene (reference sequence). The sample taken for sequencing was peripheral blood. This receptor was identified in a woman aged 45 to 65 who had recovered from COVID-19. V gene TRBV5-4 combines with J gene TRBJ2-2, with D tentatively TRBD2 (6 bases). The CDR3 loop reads CASSPSGLRTGELFF. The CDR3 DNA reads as TGTGCCAGCAGCCCCTCGGGACTGAGAACCGGGGAGCTGTTTTTT.